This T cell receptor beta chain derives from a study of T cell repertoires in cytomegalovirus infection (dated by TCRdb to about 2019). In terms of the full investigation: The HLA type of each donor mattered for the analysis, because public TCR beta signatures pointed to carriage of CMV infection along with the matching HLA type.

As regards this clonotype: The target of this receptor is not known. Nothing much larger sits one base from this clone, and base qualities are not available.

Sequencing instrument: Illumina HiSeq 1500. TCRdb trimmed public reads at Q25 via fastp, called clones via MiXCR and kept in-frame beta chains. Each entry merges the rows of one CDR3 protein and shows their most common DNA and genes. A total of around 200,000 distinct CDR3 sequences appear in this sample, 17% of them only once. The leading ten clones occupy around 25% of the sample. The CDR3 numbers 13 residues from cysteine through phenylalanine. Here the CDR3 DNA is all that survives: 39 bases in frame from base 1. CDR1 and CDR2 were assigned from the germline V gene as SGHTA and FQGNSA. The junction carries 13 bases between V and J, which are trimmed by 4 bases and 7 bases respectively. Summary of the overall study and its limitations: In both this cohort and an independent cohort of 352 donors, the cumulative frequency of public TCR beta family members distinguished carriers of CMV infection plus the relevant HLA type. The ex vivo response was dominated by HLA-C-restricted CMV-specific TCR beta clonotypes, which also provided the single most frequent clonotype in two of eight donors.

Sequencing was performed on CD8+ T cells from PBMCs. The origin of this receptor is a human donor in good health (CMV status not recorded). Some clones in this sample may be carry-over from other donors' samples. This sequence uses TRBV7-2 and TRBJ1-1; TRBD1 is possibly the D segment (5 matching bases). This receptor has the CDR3 CASSSSLGGEAFF. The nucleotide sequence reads TGTGCCAGCAGCTCTTCGCTGGGGGGTGAAGCTTTCTTT. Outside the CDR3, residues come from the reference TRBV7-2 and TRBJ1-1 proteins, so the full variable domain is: GAGVSQSPSNKVTEKGKDVELRCDPISGHTALYWYRQSLGQGLEFLIYFQGNSAPDKSGLPSDRFSAERTGGSVSTLTIQRTQQEDSAVYLCASSSSLGGEAFFGQGTRLTVV.